The entry below describes one T cell receptor beta chain. The antigen remains unidentified. This record comes from a study of cytomegalovirus exposure and HLA in healthy donors. Study results and caveats: Presence/absence analyses supposed approximately even sequencing depth among donors. In a later analysis, TCR beta V- and J-gene trimming showed a link to a missense DCLRE1C variant. The classifier reportedly diagnosed cytomegalovirus status with high sensitivity and specificity.

Germline values: CDR1 MDHEN, CDR2 SYDVKM. V lost 8 bases, J lost 5 bases, and 10 bases stayed unmatched. CDR3 length: 14 amino acids. Researchers ran the PCR with 60 Vbeta and 13 Jbeta primers. Repertoires were generated with immunoSEQ multiplex PCR, while TCRdb's copy carries only in-frame clones and drops some. The top ten clones hold more than 1.5% of a sample with about 120,000 clones, approximately 83% of them seen once. Sequencing input: PBMCs. The receptor's source is a man between 35 and 55 years old in good health and CMV-seronegative. The rearrangement joins TRBV28 to TRBJ1-1; 8 positions match TRBD1. CDR3 residues: CASFGQGKATEAFF. The CDR3 nucleotides are TGTGCCAGCTTCGGACAGGGAAAAGCTACTGAAGCTTTCTTT.